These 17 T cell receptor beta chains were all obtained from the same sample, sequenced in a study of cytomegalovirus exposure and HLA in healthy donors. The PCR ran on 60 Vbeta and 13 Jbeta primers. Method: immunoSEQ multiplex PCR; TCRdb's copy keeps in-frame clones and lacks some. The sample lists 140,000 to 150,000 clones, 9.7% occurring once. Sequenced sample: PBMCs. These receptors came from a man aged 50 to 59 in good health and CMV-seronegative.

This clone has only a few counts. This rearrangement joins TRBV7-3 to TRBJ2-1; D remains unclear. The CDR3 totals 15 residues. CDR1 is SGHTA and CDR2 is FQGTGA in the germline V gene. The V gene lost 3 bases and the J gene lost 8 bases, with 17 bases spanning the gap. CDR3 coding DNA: TGTGCCAGCAGCTTTGGTAGTCTAGATCCCGATGAGCAGTTCTTC. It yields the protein CASSFGSLDPDEQFF.

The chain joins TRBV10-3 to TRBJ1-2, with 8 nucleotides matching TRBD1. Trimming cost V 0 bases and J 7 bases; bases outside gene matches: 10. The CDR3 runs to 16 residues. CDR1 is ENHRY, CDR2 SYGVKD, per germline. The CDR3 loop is CAISESKGQGLGGYTF. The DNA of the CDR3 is TGTGCCATCAGTGAGTCAAAAGGACAGGGTCTTGGTGGCTACACCTTC.

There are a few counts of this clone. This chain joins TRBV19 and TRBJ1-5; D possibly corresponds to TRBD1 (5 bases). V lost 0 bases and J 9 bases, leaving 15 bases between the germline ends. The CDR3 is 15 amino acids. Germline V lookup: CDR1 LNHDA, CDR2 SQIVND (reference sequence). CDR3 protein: CASSIESRARRPQHF. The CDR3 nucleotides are TGTGCCAGTAGTATAGAATCCAGGGCTAGGAGGCCCCAGCATTTT.

DNA for the CDR3: TGTGCCAGCCAGCGGTCCCAAGAGACCCAGTACTTC. Protein product: CASQRSQETQYF. This chain uses TRBV6-1 with TRBJ2-5; a possible D gene is TRBD2 (5 bases). Germline CDR1 and CDR2: MNHNS and SASEGT. V lost 8 bases and J lost 1, with 8 bases in between. This CDR3 contains 12 residues.

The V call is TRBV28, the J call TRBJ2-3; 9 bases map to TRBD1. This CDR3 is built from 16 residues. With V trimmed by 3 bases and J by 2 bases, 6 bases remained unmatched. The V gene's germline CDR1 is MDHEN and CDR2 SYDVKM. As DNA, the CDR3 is TGTGCCAGCAGTTTCCCAGGACAGGGGACCACAGATACGCAGTATTTT. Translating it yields CASSFPGQGTTDTQYF.

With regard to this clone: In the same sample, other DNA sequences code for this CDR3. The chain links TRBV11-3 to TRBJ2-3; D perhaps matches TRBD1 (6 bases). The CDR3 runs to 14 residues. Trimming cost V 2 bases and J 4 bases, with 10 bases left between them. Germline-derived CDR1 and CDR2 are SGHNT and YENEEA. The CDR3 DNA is TGTGCCAGCAGCTTAACGAGGGGGTCAGATACGCAGTATTTT. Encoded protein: CASSLTRGSDTQYF.

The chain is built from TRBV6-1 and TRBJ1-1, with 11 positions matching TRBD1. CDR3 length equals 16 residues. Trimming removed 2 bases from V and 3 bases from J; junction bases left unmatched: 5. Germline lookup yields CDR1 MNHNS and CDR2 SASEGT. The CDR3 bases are TGTGCCAGCAGTGAACAGGGGACAGGGGGGTACACTGAAGCTTTCTTT. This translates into CASSEQGTGGYTEAFF.

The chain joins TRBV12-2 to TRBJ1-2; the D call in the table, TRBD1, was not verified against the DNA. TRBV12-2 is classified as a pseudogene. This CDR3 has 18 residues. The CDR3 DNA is TGTGCAAGTCGCTTAGCGGAGTCCCCCTTTTTTACAGGCTATGGCTACACCTTC. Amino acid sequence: CASRLAESPFFTGYGYTF.

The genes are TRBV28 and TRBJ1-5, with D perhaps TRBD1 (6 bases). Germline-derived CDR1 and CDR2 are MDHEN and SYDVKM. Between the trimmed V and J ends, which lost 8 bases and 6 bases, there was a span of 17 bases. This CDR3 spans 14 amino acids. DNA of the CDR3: TGTGCCAGCCTCGATCACAGGGCAAGTCAGCCCCAGCATTTT. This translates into CASLDHRASQPQHF.

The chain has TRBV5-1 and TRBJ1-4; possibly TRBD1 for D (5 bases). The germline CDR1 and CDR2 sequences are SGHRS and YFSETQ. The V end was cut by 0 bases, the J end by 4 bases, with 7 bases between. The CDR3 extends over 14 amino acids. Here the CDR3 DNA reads TGCGCCAGCAGCTTGGCCGACAGTAATGAAAAACTGTTTTTT. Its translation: CASSLADSNEKLFF.

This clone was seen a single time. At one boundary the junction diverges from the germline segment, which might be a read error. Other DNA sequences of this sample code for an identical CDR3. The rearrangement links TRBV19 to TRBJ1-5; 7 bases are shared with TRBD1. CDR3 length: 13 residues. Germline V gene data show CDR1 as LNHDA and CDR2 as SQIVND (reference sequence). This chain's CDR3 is CASTQGSNQPQHF. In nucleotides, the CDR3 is TGTGCCAGTACACAGGGGAGCAATCAGCCCCAGCACTTT. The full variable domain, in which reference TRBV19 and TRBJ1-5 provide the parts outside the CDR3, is DGGITQSPKYLFRKEGQNVTLSCEQNLNHDAMYWYRQDPGQGLRLIYYSQIVNDFQKGDIAEGYSVSREKKESFPLTVTSAQKNPTAFYLCASTQGSNQPQHFGDGTRLSIL.

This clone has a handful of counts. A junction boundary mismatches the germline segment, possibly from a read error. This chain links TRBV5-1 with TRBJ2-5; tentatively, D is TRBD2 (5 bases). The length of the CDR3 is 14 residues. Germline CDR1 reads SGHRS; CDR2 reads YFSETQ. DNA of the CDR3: TGCGCCAGCAGTTTGGGAGACTTCAAAGAGACCCAGTACTTC. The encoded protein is CASSLGDFKETQYF.

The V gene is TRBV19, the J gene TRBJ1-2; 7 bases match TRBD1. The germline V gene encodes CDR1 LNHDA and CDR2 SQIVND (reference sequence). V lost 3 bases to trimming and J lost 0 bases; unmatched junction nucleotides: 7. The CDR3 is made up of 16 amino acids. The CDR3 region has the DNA TGTGCCAGTAGTATGATGGGGACAGCACCTAACTATGGCTACACCTTC. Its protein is CASSMMGTAPNYGYTF.

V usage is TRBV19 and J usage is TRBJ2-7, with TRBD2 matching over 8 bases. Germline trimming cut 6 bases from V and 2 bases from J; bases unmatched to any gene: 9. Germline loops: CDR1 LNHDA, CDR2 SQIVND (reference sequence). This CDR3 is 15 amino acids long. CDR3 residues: CASSPAAGETYEQYF. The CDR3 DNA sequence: TGTGCCAGTAGCCCGGCAGCGGGGGAGACCTACGAGCAGTACTTC. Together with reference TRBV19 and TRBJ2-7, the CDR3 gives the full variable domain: DGGITQSPKYLFRKEGQNVTLSCEQNLNHDAMYWYRQDPGQGLRLIYYSQIVNDFQKGDIAEGYSVSREKKESFPLTVTSAQKNPTAFYLCASSPAAGETYEQYFGPGTRLTVT.

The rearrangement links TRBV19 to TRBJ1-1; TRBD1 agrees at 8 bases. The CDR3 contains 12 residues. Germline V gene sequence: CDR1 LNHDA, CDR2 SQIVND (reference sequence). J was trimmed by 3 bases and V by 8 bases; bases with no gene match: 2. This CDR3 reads CASGQGDTEAFF. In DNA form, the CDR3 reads TGTGCCAGTGGACAGGGCGACACTGAAGCTTTCTTT.

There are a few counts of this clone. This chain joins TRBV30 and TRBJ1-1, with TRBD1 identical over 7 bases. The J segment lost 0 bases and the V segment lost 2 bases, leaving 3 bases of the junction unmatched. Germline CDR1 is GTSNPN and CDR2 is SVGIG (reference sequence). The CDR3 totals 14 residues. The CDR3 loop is CAWSRGQMNTEAFF. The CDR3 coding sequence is TGTGCCTGGAGTAGGGGACAGATGAACACTGAAGCTTTCTTT.

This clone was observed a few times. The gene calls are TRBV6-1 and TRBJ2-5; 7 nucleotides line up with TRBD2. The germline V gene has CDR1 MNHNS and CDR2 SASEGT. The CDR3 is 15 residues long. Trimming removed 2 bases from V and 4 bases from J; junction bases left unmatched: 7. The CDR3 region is CASSELRREGETQYF. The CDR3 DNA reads TGTGCCAGCAGTGAACTTCGGAGGGAGGGAGAGACCCAGTACTTC.